The 24 T cell receptor beta chains below were found in one sample sequenced in a study of T-cell reconstitution after alpha-beta-depleted transplantation in children (TCRdb year 2016). The library came from PCR. Sequencer: Illumina HiSeq 2500. TCR library preparation used molecular barcoding, with unique molecular identifiers applied to normalize quantification of the TCRbeta repertoire. TCRdb trimmed public reads at Q25 via fastp, called clones via MiXCR and kept in-frame beta chains. Rows are unified per CDR3 protein, each entry keeping the most common DNA and genes. This sample gives some 390,000 distinct CDR3 sequences in total; roughly 20% of them show up just once. 3.5% to 4% of the sample goes to the ten largest clones. Source: PBMCs from the stem cell graft donor, taken from the stem cell graft. Every receptor here comes from a human donor who donated a stem cell graft to a child with acute myeloid leukemia.

This chain connects TRBV29-1 to TRBJ2-1; 9 nucleotides align to TRBD1. The length of the CDR3 is 15 residues. The trim removed 3 bases at V and 4 bases at J, leaving 7 bases unmatched. Looked up from germline, CDR1 is SQVTM and CDR2 is ANQGSEA. CDR3 sequence reads: CSVELQGARYNEQFF. CDR3 nucleotide sequence: TGCAGCGTTGAGCTACAGGGGGCAAGATACAATGAGCAGTTCTTC.

This clonotype showed up just a few times. The chain links TRBV10-3 to TRBJ1-3; 9 bases fit TRBD1. With 11 bases clipped from V and 4 bases from J, the junction kept 12 bases outside the gene matches. Germline V gene sequence: CDR1 ENHRY, CDR2 SYGVKD. This CDR3 is built from 15 residues. CDR3 loop: CAAGQGSEAGNTIYF. The CDR3 DNA reads TGTGCCGCCGGACAGGGGTCGGAGGCCGGAAACACCATATATTTT.

The gene calls are TRBV5-1 and TRBJ1-1; D unclear. CDR1 is SGHRS, CDR2 YFSETQ, per germline. The CDR3 is made up of 14 amino acids. Trimming left V 3 bases short and J 3 bases short, with 12 bases between. In nucleotides, the CDR3 is TGCGCCAGCAGCTGGGAAGGAGGGTACACTGAAGCTTTCTTT. Its protein is CASSWEGGYTEAFF.

The chain uses TRBV28 and TRBJ1-2; 8 bases agree with TRBD1. The V segment lost 3 bases and the J segment 7 bases; nucleotides outside the gene matches: 7. The CDR3 length is 14 residues. CDR1 MDHEN and CDR2 SYDVKM come from the germline V gene. CDR3 nucleotide sequence: TGTGCCAGCAGTTTCCCGGGACAGGTTGGTGGCTACACCTTC. Translating gives CASSFPGQVGGYTF.

This chain connects TRBV7-3 to TRBJ2-2; the D call may be TRBD1 or TRBD2 (6 bases each). Trimming cost V 5 bases and J 7 bases, with 14 bases left between them. Germline V gene lookup returns CDR1 SGHTA and CDR2 FQGTGA. The CDR3 has 14 amino acids. The DNA of the CDR3 is TGTGCCAGCAGCATGGGGGGCGCAGGCGGGGAGCTGTTTTTT. This codes for CASSMGGAGGELFF.

The chain couples TRBV4-2 to TRBJ2-3; 7 bases are a match to TRBD1. Germline CDR1 reads LGHNA; CDR2 reads YNFKEQ. The CDR3 is made up of 17 amino acids. V was clipped by 1 base and J by 3 bases; unmatched bases: 10. This CDR3 is CASSQAGQAFTTDTQYF. Here the CDR3 DNA reads TGTGCCAGCAGCCAAGCTGGACAGGCCTTTACGACAGATACGCAGTATTTT.

This chain connects TRBV12-3 or TRBV12-4 to TRBJ2-2; TRBD1 is a possible D gene (7 bases). V lost 0 bases, J lost 8 bases, and 22 bases lay in between. The CDR3 contains 18 residues. The DNA of the CDR3 is TGTGCCAGCAGTTTAGCGCTCGGGACAGCACTAGCTTGGGGGGAGCTGTTTTTT. This encodes CASSLALGTALAWGELFF.

This clonotype has a handful of counts. The CDR3 coding sequence is TGCAGCGTCCTCACCGGACTAAGCGTCATGCCCTACGAGCAGTACTTC. It translates to CSVLTGLSVMPYEQYF. The chain carries TRBV29-1 and TRBJ2-7, with a possible D match to TRBD2 (6 bases). Germline CDR1 SQVTM, CDR2 ANQGSEA. V lost 6 bases, J lost 2 bases, and 23 bases lay in between. The CDR3 consists of 16 residues.

This clonotype occurred a few times. This chain joins TRBV11-3 and TRBJ2-1, with TRBD1 identical over 7 bases. The CDR3 runs 15 residues. J gave up 5 bases and V 5 bases, and 9 bases lay outside the gene matches. Germline assignment: CDR1 SGHNT and CDR2 YENEEA. The CDR3 here is CASSHEGTANNEQFF. Here the CDR3 DNA reads TGTGCCAGCAGCCACGAGGGGACAGCGAACAATGAGCAGTTCTTC.

This clonotype has just a few counts. One end of the junction fails to match germline, which may point to a read error. This chain joins TRBV12-3 or TRBV12-4 and TRBJ2-1; D remains ambiguous. The CDR3 has 12 residues. CDR3 DNA: TGTGCCAGCGGTTTGATAGTCGATGAGCAGTTCTTC. This gives the protein CASGLIVDEQFF.

This clonotype has a handful of counts. The chain employs TRBV7-2 and TRBJ2-7, with 7 nucleotides matching TRBD2. Germline trimming cut 5 bases from V and 7 bases from J; bases unmatched to any gene: 14. The length of the CDR3 is 15 residues. Per the germline V gene, CDR1 is SGHTA and CDR2 is FQGNSA. The CDR3 DNA reads TGTGCCAGCAGCCCCAGGACTAGTTTCTCCGAGGAGCAGTACTTC. Translation gives CASSPRTSFSEEQYF.

This clonotype was detected only a few times. J is TRBJ2-3 and V is TRBV9; D is unresolved. The germline CDR1 and CDR2 sequences are SGDLS and YYNGEE. This CDR3 has 14 residues. V shed 0 bases and J shed 6 bases, with 11 bases lying between them. The CDR3 reads CASSVGSKIDTQYF. The DNA for the CDR3 is TGTGCCAGCAGCGTAGGGTCAAAGATTGATACGCAGTATTTT.

Many counts were recorded for this clonotype. The rearrangement joins TRBV6-5 to TRBJ1-1, with D possibly TRBD1 on 5 matching bases. Trimming took off 5 bases at V and 7 bases at J, with 11 bases between the two ends. The CDR3 length is 12 residues. Germline V gene sequence: CDR1 MNHEY, CDR2 SVGAGI. CDR3 bases: TGTGCCAGCAGTCGAGGGGCGGGTGAAGCTTTCTTT. The encoded protein is CASSRGAGEAFF.

The sample holds a few counts of this clonotype. The CDR3 nucleotides are TGTGCCAGCAGTGGGGCCCTTCAAGAGACCCAGTACTTC. Translation gives CASSGALQETQYF. The chain uses TRBV12-3 or TRBV12-4 and TRBJ2-5; TRBD1 might be the D (5 bases). V dropped 5 bases and J dropped 2 bases, with 9 bases sitting between them. This CDR3 is 13 amino acids long.

This clonotype showed up just a few times. The chain combines TRBV10-2 with TRBJ2-7; D not resolved. This CDR3 comprises 13 residues. V lost 6 bases and J lost 3, with 12 bases in between. In germline, CDR1 is WSHSY, CDR2 SAAADI. DNA of the CDR3: TGCGCCAGCAGAAAGGAACCAGGCTACGAGCAGTACTTC. Amino acids: CASRKEPGYEQYF.

J is TRBJ2-7 and V is TRBV5-1; TRBD2 matches at 9 bases. After removal of 7 bases from V and 2 bases from J, the junction contained 7 bases not matched to a gene. Germline V gives CDR1 SGHRS, CDR2 YFSETQ. CDR3 length equals 14 residues. The CDR3 DNA reads TGCGCCAGCGGCTCGACTAGCGGCCCCTACGAGCAGTACTTC. It is translated as CASGSTSGPYEQYF. The complete variable domain, with remaining parts taken from reference TRBV5-1 and TRBJ2-7, reads KAGVTQTPRYLIKTRGQQVTLSCSPISGHRSVSWYQQTPGQGLQFLFEYFSETQRNKGNFPGRFSGRQFSNSRSEMNVSTLELGDSALYLCASGSTSGPYEQYFGPGTRLTVT.

The chain links TRBV4-3 to TRBJ2-3, with D perhaps assigned TRBD1 or TRBD2 (5 bases each). The V and J ends lost 3 bases and 2 bases respectively, with 9 bases between them. Germline CDR1 LGHNA, CDR2 YSLEER. The CDR3 contains 14 residues. The CDR3 region is CASSHGTPTDTQYF. The CDR3 DNA follows: TGCGCCAGCAGCCATGGGACCCCCACAGATACGCAGTATTTT.

This clonotype was found many times. The V call is TRBV27, the J call TRBJ2-6; maybe TRBD1 (6 bases). Germline CDR1 reads MNHEY; CDR2 reads SMNVEV (reference sequence). This CDR3 comprises 18 residues. The ends were cut back, 2 bases at V and 4 bases at J, with 18 bases in the middle. The DNA for the CDR3 is TGTGCCAGCAGTTTAGTGCAGGGGATTACGATGGGGGCCAACGTCCTGACTTTC. Its protein is CASSLVQGITMGANVLTF. Full variable domain (remainder filled in from reference TRBV27 and TRBJ2-6): EAQVTQNPRYLITVTGKKLTVTCSQNMNHEYMSWYRQDPGLGLRQIYYSMNVEVTDKGDVPEGYKVSRKEKRNFPLILESPSPNQTSLYFCASSLVQGITMGANVLTFGAGSRLTVL.

The rearrangement links TRBV2 to TRBJ2-5; 9 nucleotides line up with TRBD1. Germline V lookup: CDR1 SNHLY, CDR2 FYNNEI. Trimming removed 6 bases from V and 1 base from J; junction bases left unmatched: 6. There are 15 residues in the CDR3. CDR3 residues: CASRETDRGQETQYF. For the CDR3, the DNA is TGTGCCAGCAGAGAAACGGACAGGGGCCAAGAGACCCAGTACTTC.

This clonotype was found many times. The chain recombines TRBV13 with TRBJ2-2; 7 positions match TRBD1. V lost 5 bases, J lost 1 base, and 4 bases stayed unmatched. The V gene's germline CDR1 is PRHDT and CDR2 FYEKMQ (reference sequence). This CDR3 spans 15 amino acids. This CDR3 is CASSTRTGNTGELFF. CDR3 coding DNA: TGTGCCAGCAGCACACGGACAGGGAACACCGGGGAGCTGTTTTTT.

A single count supports this clonotype. The V gene is TRBV29-1, the J gene TRBJ2-5, with 11 bases matching TRBD1. The CDR3 runs 16 residues. In germline, CDR1 is SQVTM, CDR2 ANQGSEA. The ends lost 6 bases at V and 5 bases at J; junction bases unmatched: 14. Written as DNA, the CDR3 is TGCAGCGTCGCCGCACTGGACAGGGGGCGGGCGGAGACCCAGTACTTC. Residues: CSVAALDRGRAETQYF.

This clonotype appeared a few times. The chain carries TRBV7-7 and TRBJ2-3; weak D call: TRBD2 (5 bases). The CDR3 is 14 amino acids. Trimming took off 5 bases at V and 4 bases at J, with 13 bases between the two ends. Germline CDR1 is SSHAT and CDR2 is FNYEAQ (reference sequence). The CDR3 nucleotides read TGTGCCAGCAGCAGAAGAGGGCAGCCAGATACGCAGTATTTT. This translates into CASSRRGQPDTQYF.

V gene TRBV7-9 combines with J gene TRBJ2-3; the D is unclear. The germline V gene encodes CDR1 SEHNR and CDR2 FQNEAQ (reference sequence). The CDR3 is made up of 12 amino acids. Trimming stripped 4 bases from V and 5 bases from J, with 7 bases between. The CDR3 is CASSSLEDTQYF. The CDR3, as DNA: TGTGCCAGCAGCTCCCTAGAAGATACGCAGTATTTT.

J is TRBJ2-7 and V is TRBV15, with D possibly being TRBD1 (6 bases). Looked up from germline, CDR1 is LNHNV and CDR2 is YYDKDF (reference sequence). CDR3 length equals 15 residues. V lost 0 bases and J lost 0, with 9 bases in between. CDR3 DNA sequence: TGTGCCACCAGCAGAGAGGGGGCGGCCTCCTACGAGCAGTACTTC. Protein product: CATSREGAASYEQYF.